Listed below are T cell receptor beta chains from one sample, sequenced in a study of blood T cells in healthy people across ages. TCRdb reanalysed the 5' RACE reads using MiXCR and keeps one entry per CDR3 protein. The sample lists hundreds of thousands of distinct CDR3 sequences, about 53% occurring once. Sequences were obtained from blood. The receptors shown here come from a man aged 55 to 70 in good health. Both conserved end residues are part of each CDR3. Fields, in order: J gene, D gene, clone size, V gene, CDR3 DNA, CDR3 protein. The D gene is left open where the match is weak. Size is stated for part of the rows, as once, few or many counts, or as a class when the clone is expanded.

J gene: TRBJ2-3
D gene: .
clone size: .
V gene: TRBV4-2
CDR3 DNA: TGTGCCAGCAGCCAAGAAGTTGGGTCGGCGAACCCCACAGATACGCAGTATTTT
CDR3 protein: CASSQEVGSANPTDTQYF

J gene: TRBJ1-2
D gene: .
clone size: .
V gene: TRBV29-1
CDR3 DNA: TGCAGCGCCCCCGGGTTGGGGTCGGCTAACTATGGCTACACCTTC
CDR3 protein: CSAPGLGSANYGYTF

J gene: TRBJ1-2
D gene: .
clone size: .
V gene: TRBV9
CDR3 DNA: TGTGCCAGCAGCGTAACCCAGGGTCGAGTTGACGGCTACACCTTC
CDR3 protein: CASSVTQGRVDGYTF

J gene: TRBJ2-7
D gene: .
clone size: few
V gene: TRBV28
CDR3 DNA: TGTGCCAGCACCCGGGGTACCACCTACGAGCAGTACTTC
CDR3 protein: CASTRGTTYEQYF

J gene: TRBJ2-1
D gene: .
clone size: .
V gene: TRBV20-1
CDR3 DNA: TGCAGTGCTGGACCGGAGGGGTGGGGGGCCTACTACAATGAGCAGTTCTTC
CDR3 protein: CSAGPEGWGAYYNEQFF

J gene: TRBJ2-7
D gene: TRBD1
clone size: once
V gene: TRBV7-6
CDR3 DNA: TGTGCCAGCAGCTTAGGGCTGAGGGACAGCTCCTACGAGCAGTACTTC
CDR3 protein: CASSLGLRDSSYEQYF

J gene: TRBJ2-3
D gene: TRBD1
clone size: .
V gene: TRBV9
CDR3 DNA: TGTGCCAGCAGCAAGTGGACAGGAAACACAGATACGCAGTATTTT
CDR3 protein: CASSKWTGNTDTQYF

J gene: TRBJ2-1
D gene: TRBD1
clone size: .
V gene: TRBV6-1
CDR3 DNA: TGTGCCAGCAGTGAACGGGGACAGGGACCCTACGAGCAGTTCTTC
CDR3 protein: CASSERGQGPYEQFF

J gene: TRBJ2-1
D gene: .
clone size: .
V gene: TRBV6-5
CDR3 DNA: TGTGCCAGCAGTTACGGTGGGAACTGGAATGAGCAGTTCTTC
CDR3 protein: CASSYGGNWNEQFF

J gene: TRBJ1-2
D gene: TRBD1
clone size: .
V gene: TRBV6-6
CDR3 DNA: TGTGCCAGCAGTTACGGTACAGGGGCCTCCTATGGCTACACCTTC
CDR3 protein: CASSYGTGASYGYTF

J gene: TRBJ2-5
D gene: .
clone size: .
V gene: TRBV29-1
CDR3 DNA: TGCAGCGTTGAGGAGCAAGAGACCCAGTACTTC
CDR3 protein: CSVEEQETQYF

J gene: TRBJ2-5
D gene: TRBD2
clone size: few
V gene: TRBV20-1
CDR3 DNA: TGCAGTGCTCGCCTTAGCGGGGGGCGGGAGACCCAGTACTTC
CDR3 protein: CSARLSGGRETQYF

J gene: TRBJ2-5
D gene: TRBD2
clone size: .
V gene: TRBV20-1
CDR3 DNA: TGCAGTGCCCTCGCCGGGACTAACGGGGGAGAGACCCAGTACTTC
CDR3 protein: CSALAGTNGGETQYF

J gene: TRBJ2-3
D gene: .
clone size: .
V gene: TRBV4-1
CDR3 DNA: TGCGCCAGCAGCCAAGACCCGGGGCGACAGGATACGCAGTATTTT
CDR3 protein: CASSQDPGRQDTQYF

J gene: TRBJ2-4
D gene: TRBD2
clone size: .
V gene: TRBV12-3/TRBV12-4
CDR3 DNA: TGTGCCAGCAGTTTAGGACTAGCGGGAAACGTTCAGTACTTC
CDR3 protein: CASSLGLAGNVQYF

J gene: TRBJ2-1
D gene: .
clone size: once
V gene: TRBV18
CDR3 DNA: TGTGCCAGCTCACCATCTGGGGTGGAGAATGAGCAGTTCTTC
CDR3 protein: CASSPSGVENEQFF

J gene: TRBJ1-2
D gene: TRBD1
clone size: .
V gene: TRBV15
CDR3 DNA: TGTGCCACCAGCAGAGACCCGACAGGGTTCTATGGCTACACCTTC
CDR3 protein: CATSRDPTGFYGYTF

J gene: TRBJ2-1
D gene: TRBD2
clone size: few
V gene: TRBV3-1
CDR3 DNA: TGTGCCAGCAGCCCCCCTAGCGGGGAGACCTACAATGAGCAGTTCTTC
CDR3 protein: CASSPPSGETYNEQFF

J gene: TRBJ1-1
D gene: .
clone size: .
V gene: TRBV20-1
CDR3 DNA: TGCAGTGCTAGCGGTCCCAACACTGAAGCTTTCTTT
CDR3 protein: CSASGPNTEAFF

J gene: TRBJ2-5
D gene: TRBD2
clone size: .
V gene: TRBV9
CDR3 DNA: TGTGCCAGCAGCGTAGTCGGGACTAGCGGGGGGGCTGAGACCCAGTACTTC
CDR3 protein: CASSVVGTSGGAETQYF

J gene: TRBJ2-1
D gene: TRBD1
clone size: .
V gene: TRBV27
CDR3 DNA: TGTGCCAGCTCTTGGGACAGGGCCTACAATGAGCAGTTCTTC
CDR3 protein: CASSWDRAYNEQFF

J gene: TRBJ2-5
D gene: .
clone size: .
V gene: TRBV20-1
CDR3 DNA: TGCAGTGAAAAAGGGGGGCCCCAAGAGACCCAGTACTTC
CDR3 protein: CSEKGGPQETQYF

J gene: TRBJ1-1
D gene: TRBD1
clone size: .
V gene: TRBV13
CDR3 DNA: TGTGCCAGCAGCTTAGTGGGACAGGGAGACACTGAAGCTTTCTTT
CDR3 protein: CASSLVGQGDTEAFF

J gene: TRBJ2-7
D gene: .
clone size: .
V gene: TRBV2
CDR3 DNA: TGTGCCAGCAGTGTCGGACAGTTATACGAGCAGTACTTC
CDR3 protein: CASSVGQLYEQYF

J gene: TRBJ2-1
D gene: TRBD2
clone size: .
V gene: TRBV3-1
CDR3 DNA: TGTGCCAGCAGCCAAGATAGCGGGGAGGGCTACAATGAGCAGTTCTTC
CDR3 protein: CASSQDSGEGYNEQFF

J gene: TRBJ1-5
D gene: .
clone size: .
V gene: TRBV18
CDR3 DNA: TGTGCCAGCTCACCAGGGATCAATCAGCCCCAGCATTTT
CDR3 protein: CASSPGINQPQHF

J gene: TRBJ2-5
D gene: TRBD1
clone size: .
V gene: TRBV28
CDR3 DNA: TGTGCCAGCAGTCCCCAAGGGACAGGGGGCGATTACGAACAGTACTTC
CDR3 protein: CASSPQGTGGDYEQYF

J gene: TRBJ1-4
D gene: TRBD1
clone size: few
V gene: TRBV29-1
CDR3 DNA: TGCAGCGCGACGACAGGGGGAAATGAAAAACTGTTTTTT
CDR3 protein: CSATTGGNEKLFF

J gene: TRBJ1-1
D gene: .
clone size: .
V gene: TRBV2
CDR3 DNA: TGTGCCAGCATGGGGTATCGGAATGAAGCTTTCTTT
CDR3 protein: CASMGYRNEAFF

J gene: TRBJ2-5
D gene: TRBD1
clone size: few
V gene: TRBV11-2
CDR3 DNA: TGTGCCAGCAGCTCCGGGACAGGGACCAAAGAGACCCAGTACTTC
CDR3 protein: CASSSGTGTKETQYF

J gene: TRBJ2-3
D gene: TRBD1
clone size: .
V gene: TRBV27
CDR3 DNA: TGTGCCAGCAGTTTACAGGGGGCGGGAGATACGCAGTATTTT
CDR3 protein: CASSLQGAGDTQYF

J gene: TRBJ2-2
D gene: .
clone size: few
V gene: TRBV28
CDR3 DNA: TGTGCCAGCAGTTCCCTTGGGGAGCTGTTTTTT
CDR3 protein: CASSSLGELFF

J gene: TRBJ2-7
D gene: .
clone size: .
V gene: TRBV12-3/TRBV12-4
CDR3 DNA: TGTGCCAGCAGTTTCGGACAGGAGCAGTACTTC
CDR3 protein: CASSFGQEQYF

J gene: TRBJ2-5
D gene: .
clone size: once
V gene: TRBV29-1
CDR3 DNA: TGCAGCGTTGAAGGCGGATGGGAGGGGGGAGAGACCCAGTACTTC
CDR3 protein: CSVEGGWEGGETQYF

J gene: TRBJ2-7
D gene: TRBD1
clone size: few
V gene: TRBV5-1
CDR3 DNA: TGCGCCAGCGCACCGGGACAGAACTACGAGCAGTACTTC
CDR3 protein: CASAPGQNYEQYF

J gene: TRBJ2-1
D gene: TRBD1
clone size: .
V gene: TRBV5-4
CDR3 DNA: TGTGCCAGCAGCTTAGGAAGGACAGGCTCCAATGAGCAGTTCTTC
CDR3 protein: CASSLGRTGSNEQFF

J gene: TRBJ2-5
D gene: TRBD2
clone size: .
V gene: TRBV20-1
CDR3 DNA: TGCAGTGCTAGACGACTAGCGGTCATAGAGACCCAGTACTTC
CDR3 protein: CSARRLAVIETQYF

J gene: TRBJ2-5
D gene: TRBD2
clone size: .
V gene: TRBV29-1
CDR3 DNA: TGCAGCGTTAAGGGGGCTAGCGGGGTCCAAGAGACCCAGTACTTC
CDR3 protein: CSVKGASGVQETQYF

J gene: TRBJ1-2
D gene: .
clone size: few
V gene: TRBV15
CDR3 DNA: TGTGCCACCTCCGGAGGGGGGATTCGTGGCTACACCTTC
CDR3 protein: CATSGGGIRGYTF

J gene: TRBJ1-1
D gene: .
clone size: .
V gene: TRBV6-2/TRBV6-3
CDR3 DNA: TGTGCCAGCAGCGACAGGATCACTGAAGCTTTCTTT
CDR3 protein: CASSDRITEAFF

J gene: TRBJ2-5
D gene: .
clone size: once
V gene: TRBV9
CDR3 DNA: TGTGCCAGCAGCGTAGGGCCAGCCCGAGAGACCCAGTACTTC
CDR3 protein: CASSVGPARETQYF

J gene: TRBJ2-7
D gene: TRBD1
clone size: .
V gene: TRBV6-1
CDR3 DNA: TGTGCCAGCAGTATACGGACAGGGGGTTACTACGAGCAGTACTTC
CDR3 protein: CASSIRTGGYYEQYF

J gene: TRBJ2-7
D gene: TRBD1
clone size: .
V gene: TRBV11-2
CDR3 DNA: TGTGCCAGCAGCTTAGAACGGACAGGGTTGGGACACGAGCAGTACTTC
CDR3 protein: CASSLERTGLGHEQYF

J gene: TRBJ2-1
D gene: .
clone size: .
V gene: TRBV12-3/TRBV12-4
CDR3 DNA: TGTGCCAGCACCCCAGGCGGGGTTAACAATGAGCAGTTCTTC
CDR3 protein: CASTPGGVNNEQFF

J gene: TRBJ2-2
D gene: TRBD1
clone size: .
V gene: TRBV7-9
CDR3 DNA: TGTGCCCTGGGGACAGGGCAGAACACCGGGGAGCTGTTTTTT
CDR3 protein: CALGTGQNTGELFF

J gene: TRBJ2-1
D gene: .
clone size: many
V gene: TRBV6-5
CDR3 DNA: TGTGCCAGCAGTTATCAATCCCGGGACCCCAGAGGGGACAATGAGCAGTTCTTC
CDR3 protein: CASSYQSRDPRGDNEQFF

J gene: TRBJ2-5
D gene: .
clone size: many
V gene: TRBV29-1
CDR3 DNA: TGCAGCGTTGAAGTCTTAAGACAAGGGGAGACCCAGTACTTC
CDR3 protein: CSVEVLRQGETQYF

J gene: TRBJ1-1
D gene: .
clone size: .
V gene: TRBV7-2
CDR3 DNA: TGTGCCAGCAGCCCCAGGATCTTCACTGAAGCTTTCTTT
CDR3 protein: CASSPRIFTEAFF

J gene: TRBJ2-4
D gene: TRBD2
clone size: .
V gene: TRBV7-8
CDR3 DNA: TGTGCCAGCAGGGATAGAGCGGGGGGGAAAAACATTCAGTACTTC
CDR3 protein: CASRDRAGGKNIQYF

J gene: TRBJ2-5
D gene: .
clone size: .
V gene: TRBV15
CDR3 DNA: TGTGCCACCAGCAGAGATGTGGGGGGAGAGGAGACCCAGTACTTC
CDR3 protein: CATSRDVGGEETQYF

J gene: TRBJ2-7
D gene: .
clone size: once
V gene: TRBV5-1
CDR3 DNA: TGCGCCAGCAGTCTCCCCGCAGGGGCGTTGGGCTACGAGCAGTACTTC
CDR3 protein: CASSLPAGALGYEQYF

J gene: TRBJ2-5
D gene: TRBD2
clone size: many
V gene: TRBV7-2
CDR3 DNA: TGTGCCAGCAGCTTAGGGCTAGCGGTGGAGACCCAGTACTTC
CDR3 protein: CASSLGLAVETQYF

J gene: TRBJ2-5
D gene: .
clone size: .
V gene: TRBV12-3/TRBV12-4
CDR3 DNA: TGTGCCAGCAGTTTCCGGGGGCCGGAGACCCAGTACTTC
CDR3 protein: CASSFRGPETQYF

J gene: TRBJ2-7
D gene: TRBD1
clone size: few
V gene: TRBV6-2/TRBV6-3
CDR3 DNA: TGTGCCAGCAGTTACTCGGGACAGGGACCCCCCTACGAGCAGTACTTC
CDR3 protein: CASSYSGQGPPYEQYF

J gene: TRBJ2-5
D gene: .
clone size: .
V gene: TRBV27
CDR3 DNA: TGTGCCAGCAGTTTATCTTTTCGGGCGGAAGAGACCCAGTACTTC
CDR3 protein: CASSLSFRAEETQYF